The TCR beta chain under discussion was sequenced for a study of CD8+CD57+ T cells in acquired aplastic anemia. Genomic DNA, serving as template, underwent TCR beta VDJ and CDR3 profiling. TCRdb itself ran the reads through MiXCR, one entry per CDR3 protein. The table has 400,000 to 450,000 distinct CDR3 sequences, 65% to 75% seen once; the top ten hold less than 4%. This CDR3 comprises 13 residues. CDR1 and CDR2 (germline): DFQATT, SNEGSKA (reference sequence). The junction had 9 bases not matched to a gene; V was cut back by 5 bases and J by 10 bases. This receptor was taken from a human donor in good health, serving as a control. Sequenced sample: sorted CD4+, CD8+, or CD8+CD57+ T cells (not recorded which) from PBMCs. The chain links TRBV20-1 to TRBJ2-1; 9 bases align to TRBD2. The CDR3 spells CSAQKPTSGEQFF. Here the CDR3 DNA reads TGCAGTGCTCAGAAACCGACTAGCGGCGAGCAGTTCTTC.